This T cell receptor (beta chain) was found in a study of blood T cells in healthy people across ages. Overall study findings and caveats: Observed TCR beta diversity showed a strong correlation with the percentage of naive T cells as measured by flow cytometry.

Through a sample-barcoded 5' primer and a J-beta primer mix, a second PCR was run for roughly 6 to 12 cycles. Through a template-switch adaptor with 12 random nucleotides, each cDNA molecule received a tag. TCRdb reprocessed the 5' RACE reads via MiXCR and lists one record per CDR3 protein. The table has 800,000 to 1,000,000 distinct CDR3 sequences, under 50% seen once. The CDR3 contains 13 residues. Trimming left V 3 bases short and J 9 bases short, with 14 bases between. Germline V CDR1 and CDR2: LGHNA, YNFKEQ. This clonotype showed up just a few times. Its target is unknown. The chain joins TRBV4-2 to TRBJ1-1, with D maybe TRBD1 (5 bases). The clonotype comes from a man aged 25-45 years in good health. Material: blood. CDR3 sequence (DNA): TGTGCCAGCAGCCAGAACCTCCAGGGCCAAGCTTTCTTT. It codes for CASSQNLQGQAFF.